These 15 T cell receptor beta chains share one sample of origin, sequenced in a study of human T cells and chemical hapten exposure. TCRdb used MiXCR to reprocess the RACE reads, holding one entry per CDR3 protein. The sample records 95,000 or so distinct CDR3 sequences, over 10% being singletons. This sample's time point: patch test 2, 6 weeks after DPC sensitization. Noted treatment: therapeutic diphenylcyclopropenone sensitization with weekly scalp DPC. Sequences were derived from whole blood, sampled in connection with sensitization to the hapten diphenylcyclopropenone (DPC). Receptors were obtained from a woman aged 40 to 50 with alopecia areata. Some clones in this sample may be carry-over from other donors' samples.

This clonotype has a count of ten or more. CDR3 nucleotides: TGTGCCAGCAGCCTGTTCACAGCCTCCGAGCAGTTCTTC. Residues: CASSLFTASEQFF. This chain uses TRBV6-2 or TRBV6-3 with TRBJ2-1; D gene ambiguous. V lost 6 bases, J lost 10 bases, and 16 bases lay in between. CDR3 length: 13 amino acids. In germline, CDR1 is MNHEY, CDR2 SVGEGT.

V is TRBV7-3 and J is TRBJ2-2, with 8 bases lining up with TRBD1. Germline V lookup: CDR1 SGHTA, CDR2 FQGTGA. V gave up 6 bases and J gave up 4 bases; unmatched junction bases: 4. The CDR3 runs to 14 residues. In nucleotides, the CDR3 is TGTGCCAGCAGTTCCGGGACAGGCACCGGGGAGCTGTTTTTT. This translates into CASSSGTGTGELFF.

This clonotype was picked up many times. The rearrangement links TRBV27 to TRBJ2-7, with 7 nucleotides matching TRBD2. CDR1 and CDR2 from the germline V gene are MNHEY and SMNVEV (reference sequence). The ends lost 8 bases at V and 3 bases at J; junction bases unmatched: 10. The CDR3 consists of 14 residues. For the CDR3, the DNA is TGTGCCAGCCGGGGGGTGGCAGGGAGCTACGAGCAGTACTTC. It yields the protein CASRGVAGSYEQYF.

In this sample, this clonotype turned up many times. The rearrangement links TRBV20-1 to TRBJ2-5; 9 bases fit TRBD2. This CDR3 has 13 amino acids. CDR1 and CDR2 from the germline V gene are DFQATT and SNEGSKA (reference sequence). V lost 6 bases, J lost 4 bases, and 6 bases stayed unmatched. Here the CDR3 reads CSAQTSGGETQYF. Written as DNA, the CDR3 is TGCAGTGCCCAGACTAGCGGAGGAGAGACCCAGTACTTC.

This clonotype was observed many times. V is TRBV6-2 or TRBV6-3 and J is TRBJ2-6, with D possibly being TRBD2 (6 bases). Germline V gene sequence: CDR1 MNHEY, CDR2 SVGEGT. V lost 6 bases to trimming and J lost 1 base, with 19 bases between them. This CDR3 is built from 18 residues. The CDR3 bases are TGTGCCAGCAGGCCAGGGACTCCCCGTTTATCTGGGGCCAACGTCCTGACTTTC. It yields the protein CASRPGTPRLSGANVLTF.

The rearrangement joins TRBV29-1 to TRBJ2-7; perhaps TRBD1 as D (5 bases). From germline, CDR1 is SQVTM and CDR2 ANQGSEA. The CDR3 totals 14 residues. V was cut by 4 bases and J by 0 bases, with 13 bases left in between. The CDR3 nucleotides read TGCAGCGTTGTTGGGGCGGCCAGCTCCTACGAGCAGTACTTC. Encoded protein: CSVVGAASSYEQYF.

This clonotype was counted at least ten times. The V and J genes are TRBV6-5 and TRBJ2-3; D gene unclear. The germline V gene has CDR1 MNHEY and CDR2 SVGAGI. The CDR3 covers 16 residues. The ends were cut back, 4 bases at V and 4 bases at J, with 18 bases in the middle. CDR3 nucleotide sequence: TGTGCCAGCAGTTTGGGTTCCCCCCACAGCGCAGATACGCAGTATTTT. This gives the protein CASSLGSPHSADTQYF.

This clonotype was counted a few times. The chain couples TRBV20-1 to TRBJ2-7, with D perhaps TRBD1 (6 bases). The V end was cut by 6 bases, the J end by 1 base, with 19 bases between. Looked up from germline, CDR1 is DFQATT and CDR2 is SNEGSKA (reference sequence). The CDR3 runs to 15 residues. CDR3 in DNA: TGCAGTGCCCTCAGTCACAGGGTTAATTCCTACGAGCAGTACTTC. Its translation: CSALSHRVNSYEQYF.

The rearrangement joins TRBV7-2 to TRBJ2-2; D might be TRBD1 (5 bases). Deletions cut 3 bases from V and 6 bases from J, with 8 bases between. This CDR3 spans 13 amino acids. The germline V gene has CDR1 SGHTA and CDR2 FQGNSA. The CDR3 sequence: CASSFTGSGELFF. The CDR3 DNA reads TGTGCCAGCAGCTTCACAGGCTCCGGGGAGCTGTTTTTT.

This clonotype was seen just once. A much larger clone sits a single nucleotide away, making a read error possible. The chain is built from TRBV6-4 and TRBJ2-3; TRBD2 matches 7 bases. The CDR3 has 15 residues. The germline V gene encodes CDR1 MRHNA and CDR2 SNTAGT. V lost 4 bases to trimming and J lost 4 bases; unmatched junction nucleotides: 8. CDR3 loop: CASSASGVAADTQYF. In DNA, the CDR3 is TGTGCCAGCAGTGCCAGCGGGGTGGCCGCAGATACGCAGTATTTT.

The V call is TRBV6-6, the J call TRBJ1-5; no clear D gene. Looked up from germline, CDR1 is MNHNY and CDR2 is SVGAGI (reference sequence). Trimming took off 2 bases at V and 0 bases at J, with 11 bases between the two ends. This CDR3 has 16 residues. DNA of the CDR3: TGTGCCAGCAGTTACGTGGGAGTGGTTAGCAATCAGCCCCAGCATTTT. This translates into CASSYVGVVSNQPQHF.

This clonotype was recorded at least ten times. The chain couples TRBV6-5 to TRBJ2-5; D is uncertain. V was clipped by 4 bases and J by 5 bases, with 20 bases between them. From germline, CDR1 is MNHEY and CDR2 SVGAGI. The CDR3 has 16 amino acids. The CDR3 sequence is CASSFSPPGRRETQYF. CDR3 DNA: TGTGCCAGCAGTTTCTCCCCCCCGGGCCGGCGGGAGACCCAGTACTTC.

CDR3 residues: CASSPGQETYEQYF. DNA of the CDR3: TGTGCCAGTAGTCCGGGACAGGAGACCTACGAGCAGTACTTC. This sequence joins TRBV19 and TRBJ2-7; 8 positions match TRBD1. Per germline, CDR1 LNHDA and CDR2 SQIVND (reference sequence). CDR3 length: 14 amino acids. Trimming took 5 bases from V and 2 from J; bases not matched to a gene: 5.

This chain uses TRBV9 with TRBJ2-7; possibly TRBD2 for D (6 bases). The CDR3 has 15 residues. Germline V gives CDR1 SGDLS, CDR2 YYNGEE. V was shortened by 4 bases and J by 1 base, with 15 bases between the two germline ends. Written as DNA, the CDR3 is TGTGCCAGCAGCCCGGCTAGCGTAGGTTCCTACGAGCAGTACTTC. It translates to CASSPASVGSYEQYF.

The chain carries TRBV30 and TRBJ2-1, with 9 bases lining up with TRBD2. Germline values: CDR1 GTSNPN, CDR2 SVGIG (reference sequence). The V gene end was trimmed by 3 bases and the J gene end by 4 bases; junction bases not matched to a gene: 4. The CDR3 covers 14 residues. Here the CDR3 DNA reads TGTGCCTGGAGCGGCGGGAGGGTGTACAATGAGCAGTTCTTC. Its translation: CAWSGGRVYNEQFF.